The 5 T cell receptor beta chains below all came from one sample that was sequenced in a study of blood T cell repertoires in COVID-19. Using immunoSEQ multiplex PCR, the repertoire was profiled, and TCRdb retains in-frame clones only, with some absent. The sample includes roughly 200,000 clones, under 90% of them seen just once. The sequenced sample was PBMCs or T cells enriched from blood (not recorded which). These receptor sequences come from a woman aged 25 to 39 with acute COVID-19.

The genes are TRBV4-3 and TRBJ2-5, with 10 nucleotides matching TRBD2. Germline lookup yields CDR1 LGHNA and CDR2 YSLEER. The CDR3 totals 15 residues. V lost 3 bases, J lost 5 bases, and 6 bases stayed unmatched. CDR3 in DNA: TGCGCCAGCAGCCAGAGCGGGGGGGGCGGGGAGACCCAGTACTTC. Translation: CASSQSGGGGETQYF.

V and J are TRBV5-1 and TRBJ2-2, with TRBD1 as a possible D gene (5 bases). There are 14 residues in the CDR3. V dropped 3 bases and J dropped 4 bases, with 10 bases sitting between them. Germline loops: CDR1 SGHRS, CDR2 YFSETQ. The chain's CDR3 is CASSSRTFTGELFF. The DNA for the CDR3 is TGCGCCAGCAGCTCCCGGACATTCACCGGGGAGCTGTTTTTT.

The chain recombines TRBV20-1 with TRBJ2-7; 15 nucleotides align to TRBD2. The germline CDR1 and CDR2 sequences are DFQATT and SNEGSKA (reference sequence). After removal of 3 bases from V and 3 bases from J, the junction contained 6 bases not matched to a gene. There are 16 residues in the CDR3. The CDR3 sequence: CSASGGTSGGRYEQYF. For the CDR3, the DNA is TGCAGTGCTAGTGGAGGGACTAGCGGGGGGCGCTACGAGCAGTACTTC.

The rearrangement links TRBV9 to TRBJ1-1; no clear D. Trimming took 2 bases from V and 7 from J, leaving 12 bases between them. Germline-derived CDR1 and CDR2 are SGDLS and YYNGEE. The CDR3 is 13 residues long. This CDR3 is CASSVPVEGEAFF. The CDR3, as DNA: TGTGCCAGCAGCGTCCCAGTGGAGGGTGAAGCTTTCTTT.

The chain carries TRBV29-1 and TRBJ1-3; D is unclear. In germline, CDR1 is SQVTM, CDR2 ANQGSEA. The CDR3 length is 13 residues. The V gene lost 7 bases and the J gene lost 0 bases, with 10 bases spanning the gap. The CDR3 DNA is TGCAGCGGGGGTTCCGTCTCTGGAAACACCATATATTTT. Its translation: CSGGSVSGNTIYF.